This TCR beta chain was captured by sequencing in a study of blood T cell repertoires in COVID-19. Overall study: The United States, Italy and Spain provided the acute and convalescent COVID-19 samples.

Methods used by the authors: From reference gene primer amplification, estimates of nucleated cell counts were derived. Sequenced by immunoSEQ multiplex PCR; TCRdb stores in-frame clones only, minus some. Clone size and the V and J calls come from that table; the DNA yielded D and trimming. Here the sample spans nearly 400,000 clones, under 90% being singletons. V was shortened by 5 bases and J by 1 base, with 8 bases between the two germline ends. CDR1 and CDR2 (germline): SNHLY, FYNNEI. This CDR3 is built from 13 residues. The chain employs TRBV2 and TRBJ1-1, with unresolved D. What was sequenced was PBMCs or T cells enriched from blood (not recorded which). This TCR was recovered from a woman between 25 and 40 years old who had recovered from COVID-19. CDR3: CASSSETNTEAFF. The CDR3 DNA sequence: TGTGCCAGCAGTTCGGAGACGAACACTGAAGCTTTCTTT.